The 4 T cell receptor beta chains below all came from one sample that was sequenced in a study of T cell responses to AZD1222 COVID-19 vaccine. This table comes from immunoSEQ multiplex PCR, and its TCRdb copy is limited to in-frame clones, with some not included. Here the sample spans 150,000 to 200,000 clones, about 87% being singletons. This material consisted of peripheral blood, taken 28 days after the second dose of the MenACWY control vaccine. Receptors were obtained from an adult who received the MenACWY meningococcal vaccine as a control.

V gene TRBV3-1 (or the pseudogene TRBV3-2) combines with J gene TRBJ2-7, with D possibly matching TRBD1 (6 bases). Trimming cost V 1 base and J 5 bases, with 12 bases left between them. The CDR3 is 14 residues long. Germline lookup yields CDR1 LGHDT and CDR2 YNNKEL (reference sequence). The CDR3 loop reads CASSQAGTWDEQYF. For the CDR3, the DNA is TGTGCCAGCAGCCAAGCCGGGACATGGGACGAGCAGTACTTC.

The V and J genes are TRBV6-6 and TRBJ1-5; TRBD1 matches 8 bases. This CDR3 is built from 15 residues. Germline values: CDR1 MNHNY, CDR2 SVGAGI (reference sequence). Trimming removed 6 bases from V and 2 bases from J; junction bases left unmatched: 6. The CDR3 loop is CASRNGQGGNQPQHF. For the CDR3, the DNA is TGTGCCAGCAGAAACGGACAGGGAGGCAATCAGCCCCAGCATTTT.

This chain connects TRBV19 to TRBJ1-5; D is ambiguous. The CDR3 runs to 13 residues. The germline V and J ends were trimmed by 5 bases and 7 bases, with 12 bases remaining between them. Germline CDR1 reads LNHDA; CDR2 reads SQIVND (reference sequence). The CDR3 DNA is TGTGCCAGTAGTGTCGCCCAACCCCAGCCCCAGCATTTT. It specifies CASSVAQPQPQHF. The full variable domain, rest sourced from reference TRBV19 and TRBJ1-5, is DGGITQSPKYLFRKEGQNVTLSCEQNLNHDAMYWYRQDPGQGLRLIYYSQIVNDFQKGDIAEGYSVSREKKESFPLTVTSAQKNPTAFYLCASSVAQPQPQHFGDGTRLSIL.

The chain employs TRBV28 and TRBJ1-1; tentative D call: TRBD1 (5 bases). This CDR3 spans 13 amino acids. V dropped 8 bases and J dropped 5 bases, with 15 bases sitting between them. The germline V gene has CDR1 MDHEN and CDR2 SYDVKM. The CDR3 loop is CASFRAGRTEAFF. The CDR3 DNA reads as TGTGCCAGCTTTCGGGCAGGGCGAACTGAAGCTTTCTTT.